The clone carrying this T cell receptor (beta chain) was recorded a few times. This sample is drawn from a study of blood T cell repertoires in COVID-19. About the research overall: Acute and convalescent COVID-19 samples came from the United States, Italy and Spain.

TCRdb's table, derived via immunoSEQ multiplex PCR, lists solely in-frame clones and lacks some. The data contain about 200,000 clones, around four fifths of them singletons. The source material was peripheral blood. This TCR was recovered from a woman of 80 years or more with COVID-19, enrolled during active disease.

CDR3 amino acids: CAWSSSVNEQYF. In nucleotides, the CDR3 is TGTGCCTGGAGTAGTTCGGTGAACGAGCAGTACTTC. The chain joins TRBV30 to TRBJ2-7; D is uncertain. This CDR3 comprises 12 residues. Trimming cost V 2 bases and J 5 bases, with 10 bases left between them. Germline values: CDR1 GTSNPN, CDR2 SVGIG (reference sequence).